This T cell receptor beta chain was identified during a study of T cell responses to AZD1222 COVID-19 vaccine. CDR1 is SGHVS, CDR2 FQNEAQ, per germline. Trimming cost V 1 base and J 5 bases; bases outside gene matches: 6. This CDR3 spans 16 amino acids. Some clones are missing from TCRdb's copy, which holds only in-frame ones; the method was immunoSEQ multiplex PCR. The sample includes 160,000 or so clones, 85% to 90% of them seen just once. V gene TRBV7-8 combines with J gene TRBJ2-7, with 12 bases that match TRBD1. Specimen: peripheral blood, collected on day 0 of AZD1222 vaccination. This sequence was found in an adult in good health. The CDR3 loop is CASSLGGQGASHEQYF. The CDR3 bases are TGTGCCAGCAGCTTAGGGGGACAGGGGGCTTCCCACGAGCAGTACTTC.